The 32 T cell receptor beta chains in this list originate from one sample, sequenced in a study of shared clonotypes between healthy human individuals. Assay used: immunoSEQ multiplex PCR; TCRdb lists only in-frame clones, some missing. Of around 700,000 clones listed, 72% were seen once; the top ten hold about 1.8%. The source material was memory CD4+ T cells sorted from blood. Noted subset: CD45RA-negative fraction. The receptors stem from a woman in her 30s in good health.

J is TRBJ1-4 and V is TRBV7-9; the D gene is possibly TRBD1 (5 bases). Germline loops: CDR1 SEHNR, CDR2 FQNEAQ (reference sequence). Trimming left V 0 bases short and J 8 bases short, with 10 bases between. The CDR3 loop spans 14 amino acids. CDR3 nucleotide sequence: TGTGCCAGCAGCTTAGCAGGGGCAGACGAAAAACTGTTTTTT. This sequence encodes CASSLAGADEKLFF.

This clone was detected only a few times. The chain recombines TRBV18 with TRBJ2-3, with D unresolved. This CDR3 region has 13 residues. The germline V gene has CDR1 KGHSH and CDR2 LQKENI. V lost 6 bases to trimming and J lost 3 bases, with 10 bases between them. The CDR3 protein is CASSLHKTDTQYF. The CDR3 DNA is TGTGCCAGCTCCCTCCATAAAACAGATACGCAGTATTTT.

The V and J genes are TRBV6-4 and TRBJ1-5, with D possibly being TRBD1 (5 bases). V lost 2 bases and J 7 bases, leaving 15 bases between the germline ends. Per the germline V gene, CDR1 is MRHNA and CDR2 is SNTAGT. CDR3 length equals 15 residues. The CDR3 region is CASSDQGLPGQPQHF. Here the CDR3 DNA reads TGTGCCAGCAGTGACCAGGGACTCCCTGGGCAGCCCCAGCATTTT.

A few counts support this clone. Other DNA sequences within the sample encode an identical CDR3. J is TRBJ2-7 and V is TRBV11-2; D may match TRBD1 or TRBD2 (5 bases each). CDR1 is SGHAT and CDR2 is FQNNGV in the germline V gene. The CDR3 has 15 amino acids. The germline V and J ends were trimmed by 2 bases and 0 bases, with 11 bases remaining between them. CDR3 DNA: TGTGCCAGCAGCTTAATCCCAGGGAGCTCCTACGAGCAGTACTTC. The encoded protein is CASSLIPGSSYEQYF.

This sequence joins TRBV7-8 and TRBJ2-7, with 8 bases that match TRBD1. V lost 7 bases, J lost 6 bases, and 8 bases stayed unmatched. CDR1 is SGHVS and CDR2 is FQNEAQ in the germline V gene. The CDR3 extends over 13 amino acids. CDR3 sequence reads: CASTYGTGGEQYF. The DNA of the CDR3 is TGTGCCAGCACCTATGGGACAGGTGGCGAGCAGTACTTC.

The V gene is TRBV5-1, the J gene TRBJ1-1; no firm D call. Trimming pared 0 bases from V and 4 bases from J, leaving 7 bases between. The CDR3 loop spans 13 amino acids. The germline CDR1 and CDR2 sequences are SGHRS and YFSETQ. The CDR3 region has the DNA TGCGCCAGCAGCTTGGCCGGTACCACTGAAGCTTTCTTT. Translating gives CASSLAGTTEAFF. The variable domain in full, with the rest retrieved from reference TRBV5-1 and TRBJ1-1, is KAGVTQTPRYLIKTRGQQVTLSCSPISGHRSVSWYQQTPGQGLQFLFEYFSETQRNKGNFPGRFSGRQFSNSRSEMNVSTLELGDSALYLCASSLAGTTEAFFGQGTRLTVV.

This clone was recorded once. V and J are TRBV18 and TRBJ2-2, with D possibly being TRBD2 (5 bases). Trimming cost V 4 bases and J 2 bases, with 17 bases left between them. Germline CDR1 is KGHSH and CDR2 is LQKENI. CDR3 size: 17 residues. The CDR3 loop reads CASSLNKASGNTGELFF. CDR3 nucleotide sequence: TGTGCCAGCTCACTGAACAAGGCCAGCGGAAACACCGGGGAGCTGTTTTTT. The full variable domain, rest sourced from reference TRBV18 and TRBJ2-2, is NAGVMQNPRHLVRRRGQEARLRCSPMKGHSHVYWYRQLPEEGLKFMVYLQKENIIDESGMPKERFSAEFPKEGPSILRIQQVVRGDSAAYFCASSLNKASGNTGELFFGEGSRLTVL.

This clone has a count of ten or more. The V and J genes are TRBV9 and TRBJ2-6, with D perhaps TRBD1 or TRBD2 (5 bases each). This CDR3 contains 18 residues. V lost 4 bases and J lost 4, with 21 bases in between. Germline assignment: CDR1 SGDLS and CDR2 YYNGEE. The CDR3 loop reads CASSPRGQGELGANVLTF. The DNA for the CDR3 is TGTGCCAGCAGCCCCCGGGGCCAGGGAGAACTAGGGGCCAACGTCCTGACTTTC.

The chain has TRBV7-9 and TRBJ1-1; no reliable D call. Germline V lookup: CDR1 SEHNR, CDR2 FQNEAQ (reference sequence). With 1 base removed from V and 5 bases from J, the gap between germline ends came to 8 bases. The CDR3 is made up of 13 amino acids. CDR3 nucleotides: TGTGCCAGCAGCTTAGGCACAGAGACTGAAGCTTTCTTT. Translated, it gives CASSLGTETEAFF.

The V call is TRBV7-9, the J call TRBJ1-4; D is ambiguous. The CDR3 sequence is 14 residues long. V was pared by 4 bases and J by 2 bases, with 8 bases between. Germline loops: CDR1 SEHNR, CDR2 FQNEAQ (reference sequence). CDR3 loop: CASSSMETNEKLFF. The CDR3 DNA follows: TGTGCCAGCAGCTCGATGGAGACTAATGAAAAACTGTTTTTT.

The chain couples TRBV4-1 to TRBJ1-5; 8 bases agree with TRBD1. Germline assignment: CDR1 MGHRA and CDR2 YSYEKL. V lost 0 bases to trimming and J lost 1 base; unmatched junction nucleotides: 5. The CDR3 has 17 amino acids. CDR3 nucleotide sequence: TGCGCCAGCAGCCAAGAACAGGGGGTTAACAGCAATCAGCCCCAGCATTTT. It encodes CASSQEQGVNSNQPQHF.

CDR3 protein: CASRGGTVSYEQYF. The CDR3 DNA is TGTGCCAGCAGGGGCGGGACAGTATCCTACGAGCAGTACTTC. This chain links TRBV2 with TRBJ2-7, with a tentative D call TRBD1 (7 bases). The V end was cut by 6 bases, the J end by 1 base, with 13 bases between. The CDR3 sequence is 14 residues long. Germline V gene data show CDR1 as SNHLY and CDR2 as FYNNEI.

The chain links TRBV7-9 to TRBJ2-7, with no clear D. The CDR3 is 14 amino acids. Trimming took 7 bases from V and 0 from J, leaving 13 bases between them. Germline assignment: CDR1 SEHNR and CDR2 FQNEAQ (reference sequence). CDR3 protein: CASKTSESSYEQYF. CDR3 nucleotide sequence: TGTGCCAGCAAAACATCCGAGAGCTCCTACGAGCAGTACTTC.

The rearrangement uses TRBV28 and TRBJ2-7; D not certain. Germline CDR1 MDHEN, CDR2 SYDVKM. Trimming took off 7 bases at V and 3 bases at J, with 7 bases between the two ends. This CDR3 is built from 11 residues. CDR3 nucleotide sequence: TGTGCCAGCACGTCCAACTACGAGCAGTACTTC. It translates to CASTSNYEQYF.

As concerns this clone: Other DNA sequences of this sample code for an identical CDR3. The chain uses TRBV5-1 and TRBJ1-1; no reliable D call. Trimming cost V 6 bases and J 1 base, with 4 bases left between them. Germline CDR1 SGHRS, CDR2 YFSETQ. The CDR3 has 11 residues. CDR3 DNA sequence: TGCGCCAGCACTGGGAACACTGAAGCTTTCTTT. Encoded protein: CASTGNTEAFF.

Note on this clone: Other DNA sequences in this specimen translate into the identical CDR3. As DNA, the CDR3 is TGTGCCAGCAGTTCATTAGCGGGAGGGCCCAATGAGCAGTTCTTC. Translating gives CASSSLAGGPNEQFF. This rearrangement joins TRBV2 to TRBJ2-1; TRBD2 aligns across 11 bases. The CDR3 spans 15 residues. With V trimmed by 5 bases and J by 6 bases, 6 bases remained unmatched. Germline V gene lookup returns CDR1 SNHLY and CDR2 FYNNEI.

This clone was counted once. The chain uses TRBV28 and TRBJ1-5; 7 nucleotides agree with TRBD1. The CDR3 covers 16 residues. From germline, CDR1 is MDHEN and CDR2 SYDVKM. The V and J ends lost 7 bases and 0 bases, in that order; junction bases with no gene match: 9. Here the CDR3 DNA reads TGTGCCAGCACCAGTGGGGCAGGGGGTAGCAATCAGCCCCAGCATTTT. Amino acid sequence: CASTSGAGGSNQPQHF.

This sequence joins TRBV27 and TRBJ2-3, with 10 bases matching TRBD2. The CDR3 totals 16 residues. From germline, CDR1 is MNHEY and CDR2 SMNVEV (reference sequence). The V and J ends lost 6 bases and 6 bases, in that order; junction bases with no gene match: 12. CDR3 DNA: TGTGCCAGCAGCATCCGTGGCCTAGCGGGAGTGGATACGCAGTATTTT. Protein product: CASSIRGLAGVDTQYF.

This rearrangement joins TRBV6-6 to TRBJ1-6; a possible D gene is TRBD1 (5 bases). The CDR3 is made up of 15 amino acids. The germline gives CDR1 MNHNY, CDR2 SVGAGI (reference sequence). V was shortened by 4 bases and J by 7 bases, with 14 bases between the two germline ends. The CDR3 spells CASSFFGARNSPLHF. DNA for the CDR3: TGTGCCAGCAGTTTTTTCGGGGCGCGGAATTCACCCCTCCACTTT.

V is TRBV29-1 and J is TRBJ2-1; D possibly corresponds to TRBD2 (5 bases). The V end lost 4 bases, the J end lost 5 bases, and 9 bases lay between the germline ends. The germline V gene encodes CDR1 SQVTM and CDR2 ANQGSEA. The CDR3 has 12 residues. The CDR3 nucleotides read TGCAGCGTTGTACGGAGGAACAATGAGCAGTTCTTC. Its translation is CSVVRRNNEQFF.

The V and J genes are TRBV7-9 and TRBJ2-1, with 7 bases aligning to TRBD1. The length of the CDR3 is 17 residues. Germline CDR1 is SEHNR and CDR2 is FQNEAQ (reference sequence). J gave up 1 base and V 0 bases, and 6 bases lay outside the gene matches. In DNA, the CDR3 is TGTGCCAGCAGCTTAGCGCCCCGCAGGGGGTCCTACAATGAGCAGTTCTTC. Its protein is CASSLAPRRGSYNEQFF.

The V gene is TRBV19, the J gene TRBJ2-3; 13 bases match TRBD2. The germline V gene has CDR1 LNHDA and CDR2 SQIVND (reference sequence). Losses at the gene ends were 4 bases for V and 6 bases for J; bases not matched to a gene: 7. CDR3 length: 16 amino acids. The CDR3 sequence: CASSTGLAGPHDTQYF. CDR3 bases: TGTGCCAGTAGTACGGGACTAGCGGGACCCCATGATACGCAGTATTTT. Looking up the rest from reference TRBV19 and TRBJ2-3 gives the full variable domain: DGGITQSPKYLFRKEGQNVTLSCEQNLNHDAMYWYRQDPGQGLRLIYYSQIVNDFQKGDIAEGYSVSREKKESFPLTVTSAQKNPTAFYLCASSTGLAGPHDTQYFGPGTRLTVL.

This chain uses TRBV15 with TRBJ1-1; no firm D call. CDR1 LNHNV and CDR2 YYDKDF come from the germline V gene (reference sequence). The CDR3 is 11 residues long. The V end was cut by 0 bases, the J end by 8 bases, with 4 bases between. The CDR3 DNA is TGTGCCACCAGCAGAGACTACGAAGCTTTCTTT. Its protein is CATSRDYEAFF.

This chain links TRBV7-9 with TRBJ2-4; D gene ambiguous. V lost 2 bases and J 0 bases, leaving 8 bases between the germline ends. Germline V gene sequence: CDR1 SEHNR, CDR2 FQNEAQ (reference sequence). The CDR3 spans 15 residues. The CDR3 spells CASSLTGGAKNIQYF. Written as DNA, the CDR3 is TGTGCCAGCAGCTTAACGGGTGGAGCCAAAAACATTCAGTACTTC.

The V gene is TRBV7-2, the J gene TRBJ1-1; unclear D gene. This CDR3 contains 12 residues. The ends were cut back, 3 bases at V and 7 bases at J, with 9 bases in the middle. CDR1 is SGHTA and CDR2 is FQGNSA in the germline V gene. CDR3 sequence (DNA): TGTGCCAGCAGCTTCACCACGGATGAAGCTTTCTTT. It yields the protein CASSFTTDEAFF. Full variable domain (missing parts from reference TRBV7-2 and TRBJ1-1): GAGVSQSPSNKVTEKGKDVELRCDPISGHTALYWYRQSLGQGLEFLIYFQGNSAPDKSGLPSDRFSAERTGGSVSTLTIQRTQQEDSAVYLCASSFTTDEAFFGQGTRLTVV.

The chain combines TRBV6-5 with TRBJ1-5; no firm D call. Germline CDR1 is MNHEY and CDR2 is SVGAGI. The CDR3 is made up of 12 amino acids. V dropped 5 bases and J dropped 5 bases, with 7 bases sitting between them. The CDR3 nucleotides read TGTGCCAGCAGTGCTTCGGATCAGCCCCAGCATTTT. Its protein product is CASSASDQPQHF.

The rearrangement joins TRBV28 to TRBJ2-5; tentatively, D is TRBD1 (5 bases). Germline CDR1 MDHEN, CDR2 SYDVKM. V was clipped by 3 bases and J by 5 bases, with 28 bases between them. The CDR3 sequence is 19 residues long. The CDR3 protein is CASSFPSLAGQGSRETQYF. The DNA of the CDR3 is TGTGCCAGCAGTTTCCCCAGTCTGGCCGGTCAGGGAAGTAGGGAGACCCAGTACTTC.

This clone appeared many times. Other nucleotide sequences from this sample produce the same CDR3. This chain joins TRBV11-2 and TRBJ2-7; D may be TRBD2 (5 bases). Germline CDR1 is SGHAT and CDR2 is FQNNGV. Trimming cost V 3 bases and J 4 bases, with 7 bases left between them. The CDR3 contains 12 residues. CDR3 loop: CASSLPGYEQYF. The CDR3 nucleotides are TGTGCCAGCAGCTTGCCGGGATACGAGCAGTACTTC.

As regards this clone: This specimen includes other DNA sequences encoding the same CDR3. The chain has TRBV9 and TRBJ2-6, with no clear D. V lost 2 bases, J lost 2 bases, and 2 bases lay in between. The V gene's germline CDR1 is SGDLS and CDR2 YYNGEE. This CDR3 has 13 amino acids. The CDR3 protein is CASSVTGANVLTF. Here the CDR3 DNA reads TGTGCCAGCAGCGTCACTGGGGCCAACGTCCTGACTTTC.

This clone was recorded a few times. The rearrangement joins TRBV5-1 to TRBJ2-2; 8 bases match TRBD1. CDR1 is SGHRS and CDR2 is YFSETQ in the germline V gene. The V segment lost 3 bases and the J segment 4 bases; nucleotides outside the gene matches: 5. The CDR3 has 15 amino acids. CDR3 region: CASSYSGGPTGELFF. Written as DNA, the CDR3 is TGCGCCAGCAGCTACTCAGGGGGCCCCACCGGGGAGCTGTTTTTT.

The table lists this clone with many counts. V and J are TRBV6-6 and TRBJ1-5, with D tentatively TRBD1 (6 bases). There are 15 residues in the CDR3. The V gene's germline CDR1 is MNHNY and CDR2 SVGAGI (reference sequence). The V gene lost 5 bases and the J gene lost 7 bases, with 18 bases spanning the gap. CDR3 coding DNA: TGTGCCAGCAGTAGTACAGGGAACCCACGGCAGCCCCAGCATTTT. The encoded protein is CASSSTGNPRQPQHF.

V is TRBV5-1 and J is TRBJ2-5; 13 nucleotides match TRBD2. The CDR3 loop spans 17 amino acids. The germline gives CDR1 SGHRS, CDR2 YFSETQ. V lost 5 bases, J lost 2 bases, and 9 bases stayed unmatched. The CDR3 DNA reads as TGCGCCAGCAGAACTAGCGGGAGGGCCGTTGGGCAAGAGACCCAGTACTTC. It translates to CASRTSGRAVGQETQYF.